The rows below give T cell receptor beta chains drawn from one sample of a study of early T cells in non-severe SARS-CoV-2 infection. TCRdb re-called the 5' RACE reads with MiXCR, one entry per CDR3 protein. The sample consists of about 48,000 distinct CDR3 sequences, approximately 5.6% of them appearing once. The sequenced material came from whole blood. The receptors here all came from an adult who was a healthcare worker with PCR-confirmed SARS-CoV-2 infection or an uninfected control (not recorded which). The CDR3 runs from the conserved cysteine through the conserved F or W. D genes are given only for firm matches. Clone size is given for some rows only: seen once, a few or many times, or a class if the clone is expanded.

TRBV6-2/TRBV6-3	few	TRBJ1-5	NA	TGTGCCAGCAGTTACCAAGGCACAGGGAAATATCAGCCCCAGCATTTT	CASSYQGTGKYQPQHF
TRBV20-1	many	TRBJ2-1	NA	TGCAGTGCTAGGGAGGTAGGGTACAATGAGCAGTTCTTC	CSAREVGYNEQFF
TRBV5-5	NA	TRBJ2-7	NA	TGTGCCAGCAGCAGACAGACAGGTAGGGCTGTATCCTACGAGCAGTACTTC	CASSRQTGRAVSYEQYF
TRBV19	NA	TRBJ2-1	NA	TGTGCCAGTACTGAGTCGATTATCAATGAGCAGTTCTTC	CASTESIINEQFF
TRBV3-1	few	TRBJ2-5	NA	TGTGCCAGCAGCCAAGATCTTGGGGGCCAAGAGACCCAGTACTTC	CASSQDLGGQETQYF
TRBV3-1	many	TRBJ2-3	NA	TGTGCCAGCAGCTACTCCGGGACAGATACGCAGTATTTT	CASSYSGTDTQYF
TRBV6-1	NA	TRBJ2-5	NA	TGTGCCAGCAGTGAAGCGGGGATTACTACGGCAGAGACCCAGTACTTC	CASSEAGITTAETQYF
TRBV18	NA	TRBJ2-1	TRBD1	TGTGCCAGCTCCCAATCCGGGACAGTCAATGAGCAGTTCTTC	CASSQSGTVNEQFF
TRBV25-1	many	TRBJ2-3	NA	TGTGCCAGCAGTGAGATGGGGAGAGGCACAGATACGCAGTATTTT	CASSEMGRGTDTQYF
TRBV7-2	NA	TRBJ2-2	NA	TGTGCCAGCGGACCCGACCGGGCCGGGGAGCTGTTTTTT	CASGPDRAGELFF
TRBV29-1	many	TRBJ1-2	NA	TGCAGCGTTGGGGGGGCGTCGGGCTACACCTTC	CSVGGASGYTF
TRBV7-9	few	TRBJ2-5	NA	TGTGCCAGCTCGGGGCCGGAGGGGGAGACCCAGTACTTC	CASSGPEGETQYF
TRBV15	NA	TRBJ2-1	NA	TGTGCCACCAGCCTCCGCCCCACCCTCAATGAGCAGTTCTTC	CATSLRPTLNEQFF
TRBV5-1	many	TRBJ1-4	NA	TGCGCCAGCAGCTTTTCTAATGAAAAACTGTTTTTT	CASSFSNEKLFF
TRBV4-1	NA	TRBJ1-1	NA	TGCGCCAGCAGCCAAGATCTGGGGCCAGGACGGCGAAGCACTGAAGCTTTCTTT	CASSQDLGPGRRSTEAFF
TRBV5-6	many	TRBJ2-5	TRBD2	TGTGCCAGCAGCTTGCCCAGCGGGGGGGCCTCGGAGACCCAGTACTTC	CASSLPSGGASETQYF
TRBV2	many	TRBJ2-5	NA	TGTGCCAGCAAGAAGTTGGACCTCCCAGGGACCCAGTACTTC	CASKKLDLPGTQYF
TRBV3-1	many	TRBJ2-7	NA	TGTGCCAGCAGCCAAGTGGTCTCCTACGAGCAGTACTTC	CASSQVVSYEQYF
TRBV20-1	many	TRBJ2-7	NA	TGCAGTGCTAGAGTCCCGGGACCGAATTTATACGAGCAGTACTTC	CSARVPGPNLYEQYF
TRBV20-1	many	TRBJ1-2	TRBD1	TGCAGTGCCTCCCCTCCGGGACAGGGACAAGCTAACTATGGCTACACCTTC	CSASPPGQGQANYGYTF
TRBV7-6	many	TRBJ2-7	TRBD1	TGTGCCAGCAGCTTCGGGACAGACCTCGCCTACGAGCAGTACTTC	CASSFGTDLAYEQYF
TRBV5-5	few	TRBJ2-1	NA	TGTGCCAGCAGCTTGGCAGTGTCGAGCTCCTACAATGAGCAGTTCTTC	CASSLAVSSSYNEQFF
TRBV7-9	many	TRBJ2-7	NA	TGTGCCAGCAGCTCGATCCCCGGGAGCTCCTACGAGCAGTACTTC	CASSSIPGSSYEQYF
TRBV4-1	many	TRBJ2-5	NA	TGCGCCAGCAGCCAAGACCCCCGGGGCGAGGAGACCCAGTACTTC	CASSQDPRGEETQYF
TRBV7-6	many	TRBJ2-1	TRBD1	TGTGCCAGCACGGGACAGGGAGGCTACAATGAGCAGTTCTTC	CASTGQGGYNEQFF
TRBV6-1	many	TRBJ2-1	NA	TGTGCCAGCAGTGAAATCAGAAGCTCCTACAATGAGCAGTTCTTC	CASSEIRSSYNEQFF
TRBV7-2	many	TRBJ1-6	NA	TGTGCCAGCAGCTTAGAGGGACAAGTAGGTTCACCCCTCCACTTT	CASSLEGQVGSPLHF
TRBV6-5	many	TRBJ1-3	TRBD1	TGTGCCAGCAGAGGGACAGGGAGCACTGGAAACACCATATATTTT	CASRGTGSTGNTIYF
TRBV11-3	many	TRBJ2-3	TRBD2	TGTGCCAGCAGCCGCGGGGGTAGGGACACAGATACGCAGTATTTT	CASSRGGRDTDTQYF
TRBV28	few	TRBJ2-7	TRBD2	TGTGCCAGCGGGGCTAGCGGACCCTACGAGCAGTACTTC	CASGASGPYEQYF
TRBV5-1	few	TRBJ2-1	NA	TGCGCCAGCAGTGGCAGGGGCTATAATGAGCAGTTCTTC	CASSGRGYNEQFF
TRBV6-6	NA	TRBJ2-7	NA	TGTGCCAGCACCCCAAGGGAGTCCAACGAGCAGTACTTC	CASTPRESNEQYF
TRBV13	many	TRBJ1-5	NA	TGTGCCAGCAGCTTAGGCAGGGCGCTGCCCCAGCATTTT	CASSLGRALPQHF
TRBV7-9	NA	TRBJ2-5	TRBD1	TGTGCCAGCAGCTACCATCTACAGGGGAACCAAGAGACCCAGTACTTC	CASSYHLQGNQETQYF
TRBV6-1	many	TRBJ2-2	NA	TGTGCCAGCTCGACCTCCTCCGTCGGGGAGCTGTTTTTT	CASSTSSVGELFF
TRBV7-9	many	TRBJ1-2	TRBD1	TGTGCCAGCGGGTATCAGCCCGGACAGGGAGACTATGGCTACACCTTC	CASGYQPGQGDYGYTF
TRBV5-1	many	TRBJ1-1	NA	TGCGCCAGCAGTGGGGGACGCGACACTGAAGCTTTCTTT	CASSGGRDTEAFF
TRBV12-3/TRBV12-4	few	TRBJ1-1	TRBD1	TGTGCCAGCAGTTTGGACAGGGCTTTTGAAGCTTTCTTT	CASSLDRAFEAFF
TRBV6-2/TRBV6-3	many	TRBJ2-3	NA	TGTGCCAGCAGTTACTCGGGCAGGTCAGATACGCAGTATTTT	CASSYSGRSDTQYF
TRBV6-4	NA	TRBJ1-3	NA	TGTGCCAGCAGTGACGGAAACACCATATATTTT	CASSDGNTIYF
TRBV2	few	TRBJ2-7	NA	TGTGCCAGCCGACAGGCCGAGCAGTACTTC	CASRQAEQYF
TRBV5-6	few	TRBJ2-3	TRBD2	TGTGCCAGCCACTCTGCGGGGGGATCGGTTACGCAGTATTTT	CASHSAGGSVTQYF
TRBV5-4	many	TRBJ2-2	NA	TGTGCCAGCAGCTTGGACCCGGTGGGTGCGGGGGAGCTGTTTTTT	CASSLDPVGAGELFF
TRBV6-2/TRBV6-3	many	TRBJ2-1	TRBD2	TGTGCCAGCAGTCCCGGGACTAGCGGTTACAATGAGCAGTTCTTC	CASSPGTSGYNEQFF
TRBV7-8	NA	TRBJ2-7	NA	TGTGCCAGCAGCGTCAGGGAGGTGACCTACGAGCAGTACTTC	CASSVREVTYEQYF
TRBV5-1	many	TRBJ2-1	TRBD1	TGCGCCAGCAGCTTGGGGGTAGGGACAGGGCGCGGCAATGAGCAGTTCTTC	CASSLGVGTGRGNEQFF
TRBV10-3	many	TRBJ2-1	NA	TGTGCCATCAGTGAGAGGACGGAGCAGTTCTTC	CAISERTEQFF
TRBV7-2	many	TRBJ1-2	NA	TGTGCCAGCAGCCCAGATGCGGGGGACTATGGCTACACCTTC	CASSPDAGDYGYTF
TRBV29-1	many	TRBJ2-7	NA	TGCAGCGCTACCACCGGACTCGGGGCCGAGCAGTACTTC	CSATTGLGAEQYF
TRBV6-6	many	TRBJ1-4	NA	TGTGCCAGCAGTTACATCTTCGGCGCAAAACTGTTTTTT	CASSYIFGAKLFF
TRBV24-1	many	TRBJ2-7	TRBD1	TGTGCCACCAGTTCTCCAGGACAGGGGGAGTTTTACGAGCAGTACTTC	CATSSPGQGEFYEQYF
TRBV30	few	TRBJ2-4	NA	TGTGCCTGGGTCCCGACACGTCCTGCTTTAGCCAAAAACATTCAGTACTTC	CAWVPTRPALAKNIQYF
TRBV6-6	many	TRBJ2-7	NA	TGTGCCAGCAGCCCCGACTCGGGCTACGAGCAGTACTTC	CASSPDSGYEQYF
TRBV11-2	few	TRBJ2-1	NA	TGTGCCAGCAGCTTAGGTCTAGGGACCCAGAAGGGCAATGAGCAGTTCTTC	CASSLGLGTQKGNEQFF